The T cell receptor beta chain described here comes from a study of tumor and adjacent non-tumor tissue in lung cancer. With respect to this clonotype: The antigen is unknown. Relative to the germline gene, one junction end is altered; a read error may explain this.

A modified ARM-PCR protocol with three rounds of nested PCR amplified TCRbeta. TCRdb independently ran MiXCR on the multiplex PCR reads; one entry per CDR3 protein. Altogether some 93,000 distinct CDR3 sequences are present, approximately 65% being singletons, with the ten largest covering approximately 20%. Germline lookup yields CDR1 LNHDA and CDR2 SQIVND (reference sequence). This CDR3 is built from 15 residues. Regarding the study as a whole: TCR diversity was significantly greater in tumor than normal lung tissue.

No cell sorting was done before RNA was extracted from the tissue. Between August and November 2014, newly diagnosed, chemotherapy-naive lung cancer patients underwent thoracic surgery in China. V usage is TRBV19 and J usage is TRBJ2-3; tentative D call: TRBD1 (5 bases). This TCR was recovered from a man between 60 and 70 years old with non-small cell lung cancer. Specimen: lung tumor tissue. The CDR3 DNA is TGCGCCAGTAGTATGCAGGGCTCCAGAAGAGATACGCAGTATTTT. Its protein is CASSMQGSRRDTQYF.